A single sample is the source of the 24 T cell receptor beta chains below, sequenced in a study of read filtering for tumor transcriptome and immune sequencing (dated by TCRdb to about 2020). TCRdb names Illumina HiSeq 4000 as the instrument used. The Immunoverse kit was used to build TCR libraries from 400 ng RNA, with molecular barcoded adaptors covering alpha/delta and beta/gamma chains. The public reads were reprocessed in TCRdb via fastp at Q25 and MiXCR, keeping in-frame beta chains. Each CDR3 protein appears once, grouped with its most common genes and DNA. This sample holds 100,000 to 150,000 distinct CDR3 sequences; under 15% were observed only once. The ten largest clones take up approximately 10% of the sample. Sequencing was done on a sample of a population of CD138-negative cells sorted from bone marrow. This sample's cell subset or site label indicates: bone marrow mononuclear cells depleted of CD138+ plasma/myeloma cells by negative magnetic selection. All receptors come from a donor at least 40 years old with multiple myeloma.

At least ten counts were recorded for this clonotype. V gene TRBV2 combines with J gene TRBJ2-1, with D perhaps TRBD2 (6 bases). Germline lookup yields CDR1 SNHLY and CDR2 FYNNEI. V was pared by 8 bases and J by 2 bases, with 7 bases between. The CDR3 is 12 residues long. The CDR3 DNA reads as TGTGCCAGCGGCGGGACCTACAATGAGCAGTTCTTC. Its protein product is CASGGTYNEQFF.

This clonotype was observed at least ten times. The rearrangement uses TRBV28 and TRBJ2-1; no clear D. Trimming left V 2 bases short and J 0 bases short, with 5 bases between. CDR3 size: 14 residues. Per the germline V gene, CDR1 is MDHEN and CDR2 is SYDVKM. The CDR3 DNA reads TGTGCCAGCAGTTTAATCAGCTCCTACAATGAGCAGTTCTTC. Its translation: CASSLISSYNEQFF.

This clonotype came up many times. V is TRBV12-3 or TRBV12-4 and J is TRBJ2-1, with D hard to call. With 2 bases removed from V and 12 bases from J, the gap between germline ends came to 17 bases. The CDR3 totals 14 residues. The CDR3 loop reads CASSLLVRRGGQFF. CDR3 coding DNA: TGTGCCAGCAGTTTATTGGTCCGGCGTGGCGGGCAGTTCTTC.

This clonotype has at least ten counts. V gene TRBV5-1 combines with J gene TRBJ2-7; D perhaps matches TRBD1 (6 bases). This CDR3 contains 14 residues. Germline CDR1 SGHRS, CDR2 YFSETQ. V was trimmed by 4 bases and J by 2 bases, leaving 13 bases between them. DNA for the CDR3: TGCGCCAGCAGCCTAGACAGGTTGGCCTACGAGCAGTACTTC. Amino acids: CASSLDRLAYEQYF.

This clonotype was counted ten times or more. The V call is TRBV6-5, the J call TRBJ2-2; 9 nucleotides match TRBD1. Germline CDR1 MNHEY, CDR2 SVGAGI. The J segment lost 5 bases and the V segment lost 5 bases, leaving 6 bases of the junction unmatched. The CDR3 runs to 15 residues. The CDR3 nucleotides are TGTGCCAGCAGTGGCCGGGACAGGGTGACCGGGGAGCTGTTTTTT. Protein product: CASSGRDRVTGELFF.

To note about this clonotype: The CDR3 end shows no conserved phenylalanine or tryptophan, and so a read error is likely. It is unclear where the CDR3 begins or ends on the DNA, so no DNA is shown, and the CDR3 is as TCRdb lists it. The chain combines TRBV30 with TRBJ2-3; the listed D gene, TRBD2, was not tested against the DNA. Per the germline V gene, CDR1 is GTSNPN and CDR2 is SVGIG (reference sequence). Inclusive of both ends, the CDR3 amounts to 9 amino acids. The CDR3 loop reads CAWNLRTRS.

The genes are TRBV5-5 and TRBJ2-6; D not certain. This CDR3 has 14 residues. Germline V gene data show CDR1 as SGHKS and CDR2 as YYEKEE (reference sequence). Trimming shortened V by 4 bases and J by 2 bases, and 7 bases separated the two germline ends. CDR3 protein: CASSGVTGANVLTF. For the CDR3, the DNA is TGTGCCAGCAGCGGGGTTACTGGGGCCAACGTCCTGACTTTC.

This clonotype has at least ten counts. CDR3: CSVRVDSYQPQHF. CDR3 coding DNA: TGCAGCGTTCGGGTCGACTCCTATCAGCCCCAGCATTTT. The rearrangement links TRBV29-1 to TRBJ1-5; D is unresolved. V lost 5 bases and J 5 bases, leaving 13 bases between the germline ends. Germline CDR1 reads SQVTM; CDR2 reads ANQGSEA. This CDR3 spans 13 amino acids.

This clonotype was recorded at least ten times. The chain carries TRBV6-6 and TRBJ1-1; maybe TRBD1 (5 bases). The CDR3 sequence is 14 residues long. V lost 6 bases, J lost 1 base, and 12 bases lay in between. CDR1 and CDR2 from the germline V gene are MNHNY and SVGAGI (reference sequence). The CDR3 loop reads CASSPFGQNTEAFF. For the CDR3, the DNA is TGTGCCAGCAGCCCCTTCGGACAGAACACTGAAGCTTTCTTT.

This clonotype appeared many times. The CDR3 bases are TGTGCCTGGAGCACTTTGAGGAACACTGAAGCTTTCTTT. It encodes CAWSTLRNTEAFF. V gene TRBV30 combines with J gene TRBJ1-1, with D hard to call. The CDR3 is 13 residues long. The germline V gene has CDR1 GTSNPN and CDR2 SVGIG (reference sequence). Trimming cost V 3 bases and J 1 base, with 9 bases left between them.

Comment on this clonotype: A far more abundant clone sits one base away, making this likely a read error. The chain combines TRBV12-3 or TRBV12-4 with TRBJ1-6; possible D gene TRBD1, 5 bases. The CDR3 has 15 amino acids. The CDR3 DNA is TGTGCCAACAGTTTTGGGGCAGTATCCAATTCACCCCTCCACTTT. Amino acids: CANSFGAVSNSPLHF.

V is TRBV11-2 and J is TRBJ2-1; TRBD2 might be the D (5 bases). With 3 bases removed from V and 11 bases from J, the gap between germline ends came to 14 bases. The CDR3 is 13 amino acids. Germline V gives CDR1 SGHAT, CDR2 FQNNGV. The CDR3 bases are TGTGCCAGCAGCTTGGAACTAGAGACTAAGCAGTTCTTC. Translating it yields CASSLELETKQFF. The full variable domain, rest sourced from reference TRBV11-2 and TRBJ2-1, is EAGVAQSPRYKIIEKRQSVAFWCNPISGHATLYWYQQILGQGPKLLIQFQNNGVVDDSQLPKDRFSAERLKGVDSTLKIQPAKLEDSAVYLCASSLELETKQFFGPGTRLTVL.

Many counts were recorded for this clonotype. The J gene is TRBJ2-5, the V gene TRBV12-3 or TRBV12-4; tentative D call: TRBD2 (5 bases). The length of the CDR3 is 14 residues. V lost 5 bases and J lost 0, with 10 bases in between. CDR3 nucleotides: TGTGCCAGCAGTCCTCCCGGGGACCAAGAGACCCAGTACTTC. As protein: CASSPPGDQETQYF.

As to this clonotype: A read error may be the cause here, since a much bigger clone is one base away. DNA of the CDR3: TGTGCCAGCAGGAGCGGGAACTCGGTAATAAATGAGCAGTTCTTC. Protein sequence: CASRSGNSVINEQFF. The genes are TRBV10-3 and TRBJ2-1; 7 positions match TRBD2. The CDR3 has 15 amino acids. CDR1 ENHRY and CDR2 SYGVKD come from the germline V gene. The V gene end was trimmed by 10 bases and the J gene end by 7 bases; junction bases not matched to a gene: 16.

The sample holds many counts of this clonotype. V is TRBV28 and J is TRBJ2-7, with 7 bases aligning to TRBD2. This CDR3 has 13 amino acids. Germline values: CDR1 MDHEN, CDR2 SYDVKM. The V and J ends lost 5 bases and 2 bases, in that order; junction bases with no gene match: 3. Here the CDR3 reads CASSPSGTYEQYF. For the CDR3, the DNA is TGTGCCAGCAGTCCCAGCGGGACCTACGAGCAGTACTTC.

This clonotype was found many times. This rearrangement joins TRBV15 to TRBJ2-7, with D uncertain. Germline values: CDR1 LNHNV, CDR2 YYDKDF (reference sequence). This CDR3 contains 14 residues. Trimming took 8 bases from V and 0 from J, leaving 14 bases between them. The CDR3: CATGSALASYEQYF. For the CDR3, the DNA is TGTGCCACCGGCTCGGCCCTTGCCTCCTACGAGCAGTACTTC.

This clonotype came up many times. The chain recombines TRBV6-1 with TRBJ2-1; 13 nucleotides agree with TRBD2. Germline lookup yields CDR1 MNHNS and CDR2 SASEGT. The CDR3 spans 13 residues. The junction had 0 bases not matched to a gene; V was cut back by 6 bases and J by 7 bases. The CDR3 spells CASRGLAGNEQFF. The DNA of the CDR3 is TGTGCCAGCAGGGGACTAGCGGGAAATGAGCAGTTCTTC.

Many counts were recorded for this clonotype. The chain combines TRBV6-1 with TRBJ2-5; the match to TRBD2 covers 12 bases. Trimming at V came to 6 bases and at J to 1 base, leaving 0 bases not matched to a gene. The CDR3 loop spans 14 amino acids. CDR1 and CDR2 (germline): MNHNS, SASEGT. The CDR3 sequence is CASRLAGGQETQYF. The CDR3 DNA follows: TGTGCCAGCAGACTAGCGGGGGGCCAAGAGACCCAGTACTTC.

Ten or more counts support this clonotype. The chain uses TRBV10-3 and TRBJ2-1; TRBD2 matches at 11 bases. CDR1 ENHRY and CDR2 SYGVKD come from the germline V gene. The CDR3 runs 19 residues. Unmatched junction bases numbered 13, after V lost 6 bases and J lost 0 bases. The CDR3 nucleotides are TGTGCCATCAGGGCTGGGGCTAGCGGGGGGATGAGCTCCTACAATGAGCAGTTCTTC. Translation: CAIRAGASGGMSSYNEQFF.

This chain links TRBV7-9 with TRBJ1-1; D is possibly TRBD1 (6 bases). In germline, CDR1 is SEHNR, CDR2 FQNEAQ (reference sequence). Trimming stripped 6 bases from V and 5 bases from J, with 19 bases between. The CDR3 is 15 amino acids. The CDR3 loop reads CASRWDTGRRTEAFF. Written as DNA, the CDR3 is TGTGCCAGCAGGTGGGACACCGGGCGGAGGACTGAAGCTTTCTTT.

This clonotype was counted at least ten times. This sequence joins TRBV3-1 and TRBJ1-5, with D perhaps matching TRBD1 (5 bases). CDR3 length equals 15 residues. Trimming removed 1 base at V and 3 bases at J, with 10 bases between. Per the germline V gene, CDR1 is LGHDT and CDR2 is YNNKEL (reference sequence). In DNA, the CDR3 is TGTGCCAGCAGCCAAGGAGGGGCCTACAATCAGCCCCAGCATTTT. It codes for CASSQGGAYNQPQHF.

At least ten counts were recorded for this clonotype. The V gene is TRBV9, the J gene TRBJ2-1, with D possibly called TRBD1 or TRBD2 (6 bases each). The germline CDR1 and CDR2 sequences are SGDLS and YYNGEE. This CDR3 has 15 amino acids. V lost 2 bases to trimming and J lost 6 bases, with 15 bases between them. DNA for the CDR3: TGTGCCAGCAGCGTTTCCGGGGGCGCGTTCAATGAGCAGTTCTTC. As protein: CASSVSGGAFNEQFF. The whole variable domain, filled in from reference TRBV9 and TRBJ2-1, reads DSGVTQTPKHLITATGQRVTLRCSPRSGDLSVYWYQQSLDQGLQFLIQYYNGEERAKGNILERFSAQQFPDLHSELNLSSLELGDSALYFCASSVSGGAFNEQFFGPGTRLTVL.

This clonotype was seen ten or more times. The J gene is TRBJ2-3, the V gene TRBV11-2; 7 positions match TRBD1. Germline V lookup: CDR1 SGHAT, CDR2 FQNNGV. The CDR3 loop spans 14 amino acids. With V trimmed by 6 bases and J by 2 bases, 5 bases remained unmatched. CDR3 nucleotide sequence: TGTGCCAGCAGTTGGGACAGTAACACAGATACGCAGTATTTT. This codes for CASSWDSNTDTQYF.

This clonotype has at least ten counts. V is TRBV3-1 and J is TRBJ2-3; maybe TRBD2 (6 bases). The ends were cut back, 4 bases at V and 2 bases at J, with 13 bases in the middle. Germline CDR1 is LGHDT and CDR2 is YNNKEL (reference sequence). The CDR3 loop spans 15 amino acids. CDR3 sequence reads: CASSPPGTSTDTQYF. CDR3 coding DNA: TGTGCCAGCAGCCCCCCTGGGACTTCCACAGATACGCAGTATTTT.